This T cell receptor (beta chain) emerged from a study of tissue T cells after allogeneic stem cell transplantation. Study-wide results and limits: Anatomically similar tissues had similar TCR repertoires within each patient. Blood and spleen captured only part of the tissue TCR repertoire. This small cohort was clinically heterogeneous, and sampling depth was a limitation. The study did not identify alloreactive or antigen-specific tissue TCRs, and some clones might be persisting host cells.

Time point indicated: mouse harvest day 7 after allogeneic transplant. Each mouse received 10^7 T-cell-depleted marrow cells plus 10^6 splenic CD5+ T cells by tail vein. Trimming removed 2 bases at V and 0 bases at J, with 9 bases between. The CDR3 contains 15 residues. From germline, CDR1 is KGHPV and CDR2 FQNQEV (reference sequence). Produced via immunoSEQ multiplex PCR; TCRdb's table is partial and in-frame only. The repertoire holds 7,500 to 9,500 clones, with 45% as singletons. This clone was seen a single time. Its antigen is currently unknown. Mouse names are used for the genes. The sequenced fragment ends 1 residue before the CDR3 boundary, so the rest is inferred from the germline J gene.

This sequence was found in a female BALB/c mouse given C57BL/6 T cells with graft-versus-host disease after an allogeneic hematopoietic cell transplant. The chain couples TRBV26 to TRBJ2-5; D is ambiguous. Sample: gut tissue. The chain's CDR3 is CASSLLGFNQDTQYF. The part of the CDR3 DNA that was read is TGTGCCAGCAGTCTGCTAGGGTTTAACCAAGACACCCAGTAC.